This TCR beta chain was retrieved from a study of glioma-infiltrating T cells. Study in general: Glioblastomas were WHO grade IV, sampled at first diagnosis; low-grade were grade II. The study's findings and limits: Non-neoplastic patients had below-expected tissue-blood divergence, while all gliomas exceeded expectation.

CDR1 and CDR2 (germline): SEHNR, FQNEAQ (reference sequence). With V trimmed by 1 base and J by 8 bases, 11 bases remained unmatched. CDR3 length: 16 residues. About this clonotype: Its specificity is unknown.

Using RNA template, CDR3s of TCR alpha and beta were amplified with iRepertoire arm-PCR. TCRdb recomputed calls from the multiplex PCR reads with MiXCR, one row per CDR3 protein. Here the sample spans 300,000 to 400,000 distinct CDR3 sequences, 41% being singletons. The sequence came from a human donor with low-grade glioma or glioblastoma, undergoing nonglioma brain surgery, or in good health (not recorded which). Material for sequencing was glioma tissue, nonneoplastic brain tissue, or PBMCs (not recorded which). The gene calls are TRBV7-9 and TRBJ2-1, with TRBD2 identical over 7 bases. The CDR3 DNA reads as TGTGCCAGCAGCTTAGGCGCTGCGGGAGTGTGGGATGAGCAGTTCTTC. The encoded protein is CASSLGAAGVWDEQFF.